This TCR beta chain was sequenced in a study of cytomegalovirus exposure and HLA in healthy donors. Study-level results: A previous analysis found most TCR beta V segments productive roughly 87% or roughly 30% of the time.

Trimming took off 9 bases at V and 5 bases at J, with 12 bases between the two ends. Germline CDR1 is LNHNV and CDR2 is YYDKDF (reference sequence). The CDR3 runs to 12 residues. The PCR had 60 Vbeta and 13 Jbeta primers. The data were produced by immunoSEQ multiplex PCR, yet TCRdb's version contains in-frame clones alone and is incomplete. The sample shows 120,000 or so clones, more than 60% of them seen only once. This clone was observed once. Its matching antigen is unknown. Source material: PBMCs. This TCR was sampled from a man aged 25-40 years in good health and CMV-seronegative. The gene calls are TRBV15 and TRBJ2-3, with a tentative D call TRBD2 (7 bases). CDR3 DNA: TGTGCCACGCGGGGAGGGGGAGATACGCAGTATTTT. Amino acids: CATRGGGDTQYF.